These 17 T cell receptor beta chains were all obtained from the same sample, sequenced in a study of T cells in Graves' hyperthyroidism and ophthalmopathy. Amplified TCR beta CDR3 regions derived from RNA transcripts. First-round RT-PCR with HTBI primers amplified the TCR CDR3 region. A single record per CDR3 protein comes from TCRdb applying MiXCR to the multiplex PCR reads. The data show about 600,000 distinct CDR3 sequences, with approximately 15% seen just once and roughly 7% held by the top ten. Sequencing input: blood. These receptors came from a woman aged 18-29 years with Graves' ophthalmopathy.

This clonotype was detected only a few times. The genes are TRBV20-1 and TRBJ1-2; 9 bases map to TRBD1. From germline, CDR1 is DFQATT and CDR2 SNEGSKA (reference sequence). This CDR3 has 14 residues. The ends lost 3 bases at V and 10 bases at J; junction bases unmatched: 12. The CDR3 DNA follows: TGCAGTGCTAGTCACCGTACAGGGGGCGGCTACTACACCTTC. This gives the protein CSASHRTGGGYYTF.

This clonotype has a handful of counts. This chain uses TRBV24-1 with TRBJ2-2; D remains unclear. Trimming took off 3 bases at V and 4 bases at J, with 11 bases between the two ends. This CDR3 is built from 15 residues. From germline, CDR1 is KGHDR and CDR2 SFDVKD. CDR3 DNA: TGTGCCACCAGTGATCTCGGTCAGTTCACCGGGGAGCTGTTTTTT. Translated, it gives CATSDLGQFTGELFF.

Many counts were recorded for this clonotype. The rearrangement joins TRBV5-1 to TRBJ1-1, with D perhaps TRBD1 (5 bases). Germline V CDR1 and CDR2: SGHRS, YFSETQ. V lost 6 bases to trimming and J lost 0 bases, with 15 bases between them. This CDR3 region has 15 residues. The CDR3 here is CASNFGGTLNTEAFF. For the CDR3, the DNA is TGCGCCAGCAATTTTGGGGGAACTTTGAACACTGAAGCTTTCTTT.

This clonotype was seen only a few times. The V call is TRBV5-8, the J call TRBJ1-4; D is uncertain. CDR1 SGHTS and CDR2 YDEGEE come from the germline V gene. V lost 0 bases and J 0 bases, leaving 3 bases between the germline ends. The CDR3 is made up of 14 amino acids. As DNA, the CDR3 is TGTGCCAGCAGCTTGGAGACAACTAATGAAAAACTGTTTTTT. Translation: CASSLETTNEKLFF.

This clonotype showed up many times. The chain carries TRBV20-1 and TRBJ2-1, with 14 bases lining up with TRBD2. CDR3 length equals 15 residues. The V gene end was trimmed by 1 base and the J gene end by 6 bases; junction bases not matched to a gene: 2. CDR1 DFQATT and CDR2 SNEGSKA come from the germline V gene (reference sequence). The DNA for the CDR3 is TGCAGTGCTAGAGTGGGACTAGCGGGAGTCAATGAGCAGTTCTTC. Encoded protein: CSARVGLAGVNEQFF.

This clonotype came up many times. The chain carries TRBV7-9 and TRBJ1-1; possibly TRBD1 for D (6 bases). Germline loops: CDR1 SEHNR, CDR2 FQNEAQ (reference sequence). Trimming removed 5 bases at V and 3 bases at J, with 22 bases between. The CDR3 spans 17 residues. This chain's CDR3 is CASSPRKRGGRDTEAFF. The CDR3 DNA follows: TGTGCCAGCAGCCCTCGAAAGAGGGGGGGTAGGGACACTGAAGCTTTCTTT.

This clonotype was found many times. The chain couples TRBV6-6 to TRBJ1-1; 8 bases fit TRBD1. The CDR3 is 14 residues long. V shed 2 bases and J 5 bases; nucleotides not matched to a gene: 4. CDR1 MNHNY and CDR2 SVGAGI come from the germline V gene (reference sequence). DNA of the CDR3: TGTGCCAGCAGTTACGAACAGGGGGGTACTGAAGCTTTCTTT. Encoded protein: CASSYEQGGTEAFF.

A word on this clonotype: This may be a read error: a much more frequent sequence differs by one nucleotide. This chain links TRBV10-3 with TRBJ1-1; maybe TRBD1 (5 bases). The germline V gene has CDR1 ENHRY and CDR2 SYGVKD. The CDR3 consists of 13 residues. The ends were cut back, 6 bases at V and 1 base at J, with 9 bases in the middle. CDR3 bases: TGTGCCATCAGGTTAACAGGGAACACTGAAGCTTTCTTT. The encoded protein is CAIRLTGNTEAFF.

This clonotype has only a few counts. V gene TRBV19 combines with J gene TRBJ1-1, with TRBD1 matching 8 bases. Trimming took 6 bases from V and 5 from J; bases not matched to a gene: 5. The CDR3 runs 13 residues. Per the germline V gene, CDR1 is LNHDA and CDR2 is SQIVND (reference sequence). CDR3 coding DNA: TGTGCCAGTAGGGTGGACAGGGATACTGAAGCTTTCTTT. It specifies CASRVDRDTEAFF.

This clonotype was recorded many times. The J gene is TRBJ2-3, the V gene TRBV4-1; 8 bases line up with TRBD1. The ends lost 3 bases at V and 5 bases at J; junction bases unmatched: 10. This CDR3 has 16 amino acids. The germline gives CDR1 MGHRA, CDR2 YSYEKL. The CDR3 nucleotides are TGCGCCAGCAGCCATATCACCAGGGGGCGCAAAGATACGCAGTATTTT. Residues: CASSHITRGRKDTQYF.

J is TRBJ1-2 and V is TRBV10-3; TRBD1 might be the D (6 bases). The CDR3 spans 16 residues. Trimming removed 3 bases at V and 2 bases at J, with 16 bases between. Germline-derived CDR1 and CDR2 are ENHRY and SYGVKD. The DNA for the CDR3 is TGTGCCATCAGTGAATATTCCGGGACACCAAACTATGGCTACACCTTC. Amino acid sequence: CAISEYSGTPNYGYTF.

At least ten counts were recorded for this clonotype. V gene TRBV7-2 combines with J gene TRBJ2-7; D is undetermined. The germline V gene has CDR1 SGHTA and CDR2 FQGNSA. The CDR3 consists of 15 residues. The ends were cut back, 2 bases at V and 0 bases at J, with 11 bases in the middle. The CDR3 loop reads CASSLYRTPSYEQYF. CDR3 DNA sequence: TGTGCCAGCAGCTTATACCGGACGCCCTCCTACGAGCAGTACTTC. The full variable domain, its missing parts supplied by reference TRBV7-2 and TRBJ2-7, is GAGVSQSPSNKVTEKGKDVELRCDPISGHTALYWYRQSLGQGLEFLIYFQGNSAPDKSGLPSDRFSAERTGGSVSTLTIQRTQQEDSAVYLCASSLYRTPSYEQYFGPGTRLTVT.

This clonotype was seen only once. A read error is possible here, since a much larger clone lies one base away. The chain links TRBV20-1 to TRBJ2-7, with 10 nucleotides matching TRBD2. The J call may be incorrect, as the DNA end agrees better with TRBJ2-1. The CDR3 extends over 14 amino acids. Germline-derived CDR1 and CDR2 are DFQATT and SNEGSKA (reference sequence). The CDR3 bases are TGCAGTGCTAGTTCCCTAGCGGGAGTGTACGAGCAGTTCTTC. Its translation: CSASSLAGVYEQFF.

Ten or more counts support this clonotype. The chain joins TRBV12-3 or TRBV12-4 to TRBJ2-7; D call uncertain. This CDR3 is 13 amino acids long. The V gene lost 3 bases and the J gene lost 3 bases, with 9 bases spanning the gap. The DNA of the CDR3 is TGTGCCAGCAGTTTCGGGTTAAACTACGAGCAGTACTTC. Translated: CASSFGLNYEQYF.

This sequence joins TRBV7-9 and TRBJ1-5; a weak D match, TRBD1 (5 bases). The CDR3 consists of 16 residues. The V end lost 5 bases, the J end lost 1 base, and 15 bases lay between the germline ends. Germline loops: CDR1 SEHNR, CDR2 FQNEAQ (reference sequence). CDR3 sequence reads: CASSPLKGKSNQPQHF. In DNA, the CDR3 is TGTGCCAGCAGCCCCCTGAAGGGGAAGAGCAATCAGCCCCAGCATTTT.

This clonotype was seen at least ten times. The rearrangement joins TRBV9 to TRBJ2-7, with D possibly matching TRBD2 (5 bases). The CDR3 totals 12 residues. V shed 3 bases and J shed 4 bases, with 8 bases lying between them. In germline, CDR1 is SGDLS, CDR2 YYNGEE. The CDR3 spells CASSGTGYEQYF. The CDR3 DNA reads as TGTGCCAGCAGCGGGACGGGGTACGAGCAGTACTTC.

This clonotype was counted only a few times. This chain connects TRBV4-1 to TRBJ2-7; D is unresolved. This CDR3 contains 13 residues. The V gene's germline CDR1 is MGHRA and CDR2 YSYEKL. V was cut by 1 base and J by 5 bases, with 9 bases left in between. The chain's CDR3 is CASSQADGDEQYF. CDR3 coding DNA: TGCGCCAGCAGCCAAGCAGACGGTGACGAGCAGTACTTC.